This TCR beta chain was retrieved from a study of shared clonotypes between healthy human individuals. Study-level findings and limits: Richness estimates generally favored naive over memory subsets.

The germline CDR1 and CDR2 sequences are SGHDT and YYEEEE. The V end lost 1 base, the J end lost 6 bases, and 7 bases lay between the germline ends. CDR3 length: 13 amino acids. The data were produced by immunoSEQ multiplex PCR, yet TCRdb's version contains in-frame clones alone and is incomplete. This sample yields approximately 710,000 clones, of which about 90% are seen a single time; 34% belongs to the top ten. Worth noting for this clone: Its antigen is not known.

The chain uses TRBV5-6 and TRBJ1-4; D possibly corresponds to TRBD1 (6 bases). The source is a man between 18 and 35 years old in good health. Some clones in this sample may be carry-over from other donors' samples. Source material: memory CD8+ T cells from PBMCs. This sample's subset: CD45RO+ cells pooled with CCR7-negative TemRA cells. The CDR3 DNA sequence: TGTGCCAGCAGCTTGAACAGGGATGAAAAACTGTTTTTT. This gives the protein CASSLNRDEKLFF.